The rows below give T cell receptor beta chains drawn from one sample of a study of T cells in Graves' hyperthyroidism and ophthalmopathy. TCRdb reprocessed the multiplex PCR reads via MiXCR and lists one record per CDR3 protein. The sample gives hundreds of thousands of distinct CDR3 sequences, 11% to 15% of which show up once; 9.5% to 13% is in the top ten. Input material: blood. These receptors came from a woman under 30 with Graves' hyperthyroidism. Both conserved end residues are part of each CDR3. Each record gives: V gene, J gene, CDR3 protein.

TRBV27	TRBJ2-1	CASSFWPEDNEQFF
TRBV6-1	TRBJ1-2	CASSTRGTGVAPLYGYTF
TRBV2	TRBJ1-6	CASRGTGLLSPLHF
TRBV7-3	TRBJ2-2	CASSRTSGRPGELFF
TRBV20-1	TRBJ2-5	CSARRTSGSSWGETQYF
TRBV15	TRBJ2-7	CATSRDRGRYEQYF
TRBV5-4	TRBJ2-7	CASSSPSRSQPGYEQYF
TRBV20-1	TRBJ2-3	CGLRPDTQYF
TRBV10-3	TRBJ2-1	CAISSRTQGIEQFF
TRBV29-1	TRBJ2-1	CSVAGLAGYNEQFF
TRBV20-1	TRBJ2-5	CSAIAGGRETQYF
TRBV20-1	TRBJ1-5	CSARSLGGNQPQHF
TRBV7-6	TRBJ2-5	CASSWDSSGTQYF
TRBV7-2	TRBJ2-5	CASSSSGPTGAQYF
TRBV4-1	TRBJ2-1	CASSQAADYYNEQFF
TRBV4-3	TRBJ1-1	CASSQGLVSIEAFF
TRBV3-1	TRBJ2-5	CASSHSRGRETQYF
TRBV19	TRBJ2-3	CASRKIAGADTQYF
TRBV7-9	TRBJ2-4	CASSRWGDTAKNIQYF
TRBV6-1	TRBJ2-7	CASSEEGGGSYEQYF
TRBV27	TRBJ2-7	CASSSRQGPYEQYF
TRBV20-1	TRBJ2-1	CSARDEDNGLAILEQFF
TRBV27	TRBJ2-7	CASSLIPGPNPEQYF
TRBV6-5	TRBJ2-2	CASSYSGGGSGELFF
TRBV2	TRBJ2-5	CASMGASETQYF
TRBV20-1	TRBJ2-7	CSASFQRNYEQYF
TRBV12-3/TRBV12-4	TRBJ2-5	CASSRLAGTETQYF
TRBV18	TRBJ2-1	CASSPQAWDNEQFF
TRBV7-9	TRBJ2-7	CASGDFSSYEQYF
TRBV18	TRBJ2-7	CASSPSPGTGTGGYEQYF
TRBV24-1	TRBJ2-1	CATSSDRDLLEEQFF
TRBV10-3	TRBJ2-1	CAISDWEREDNEQFF
TRBV27	TRBJ1-5	CASSWGLGGDQPQHF
TRBV7-9	TRBJ2-7	CASSSTNSYEQYF
TRBV7-9	TRBJ2-7	CASSWASSYEQYF
TRBV6-1	TRBJ1-5	CASRDSHSNQPQHF
TRBV12-3/TRBV12-4	TRBJ1-3	CAYSSGNTIYF
TRBV12-3/TRBV12-4	TRBJ1-1	CASSRSRGQGPAGTEAFF
TRBV7-2	TRBJ1-2	CASSFGFANYGYTF
TRBV20-1	TRBJ2-7	CSARVGQGLSYEQYF
TRBV4-1	NA	CASSQVVGGRETQFF
TRBV6-1	TRBJ1-1	CASSETTVEAFF
TRBV10-3	TRBJ2-1	CAISEDDSNEQFF
TRBV5-6	TRBJ2-7	CASSSRDSFLYEQYF
TRBV20-1	TRBJ2-2	CSASASSNTGELFF
TRBV28	TRBJ1-1	CASTPHGQGKTEAFF